This T cell receptor beta chain comes out of a study of cytomegalovirus exposure and HLA in healthy donors. Whole-study results and caveats: Researchers left out some V segments, among them TRBV6-2 and TRBV6-3, as indistinguishable.

With respect to this clone: Its cognate antigen is unknown.

Amplification used 60 Vbeta primers and 13 Jbeta primers. Libraries were prepared by immunoSEQ multiplex PCR; TCRdb keeps only in-frame clonotypes and omits some of them. Among 40,000 or so clones listed, 66% were seen once. The germline V gene has CDR1 MDHEN and CDR2 SYDVKM. This CDR3 spans 14 amino acids. Trimming pared 3 bases from V and 0 bases from J, leaving 8 bases between. The sequence came from a man between 45 and 60 years old in good health and CMV-seropositive. The V gene is TRBV28, the J gene TRBJ1-1; D ambiguous. Sequencing was done on a sample of PBMCs. The CDR3 DNA is TGTGCCAGCAGTTTCCGAGCCCTGAACACTGAAGCTTTCTTT. It specifies CASSFRALNTEAFF.